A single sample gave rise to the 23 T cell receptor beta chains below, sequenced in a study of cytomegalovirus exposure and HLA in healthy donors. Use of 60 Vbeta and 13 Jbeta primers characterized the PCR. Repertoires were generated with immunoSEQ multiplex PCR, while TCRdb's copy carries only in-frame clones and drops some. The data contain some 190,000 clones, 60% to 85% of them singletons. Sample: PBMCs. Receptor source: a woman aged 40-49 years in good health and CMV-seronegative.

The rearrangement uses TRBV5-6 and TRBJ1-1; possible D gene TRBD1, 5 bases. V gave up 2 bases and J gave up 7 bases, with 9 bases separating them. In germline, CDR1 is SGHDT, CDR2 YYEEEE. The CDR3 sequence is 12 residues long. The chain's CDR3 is CASSLGADEAFF. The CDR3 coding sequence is TGTGCCAGCAGCTTAGGGGCGGATGAAGCTTTCTTT.

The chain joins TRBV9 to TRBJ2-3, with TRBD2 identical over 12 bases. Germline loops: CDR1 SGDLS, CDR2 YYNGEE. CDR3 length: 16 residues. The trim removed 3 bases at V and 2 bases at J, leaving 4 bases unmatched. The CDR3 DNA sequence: TGTGCCAGCAGCGCCCGACTAGCGGGAGCCACAGATACGCAGTATTTT. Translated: CASSARLAGATDTQYF. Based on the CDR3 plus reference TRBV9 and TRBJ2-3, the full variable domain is DSGVTQTPKHLITATGQRVTLRCSPRSGDLSVYWYQQSLDQGLQFLIQYYNGEERAKGNILERFSAQQFPDLHSELNLSSLELGDSALYFCASSARLAGATDTQYFGPGTRLTVL.

CDR3 bases: TGCGCCAGCAGCTTGGACGGGTTAACCTACAATGAGCAGTTCTTC. It yields the protein CASSLDGLTYNEQFF. The V call is TRBV5-1, the J call TRBJ2-1; D ambiguous. Germline V gives CDR1 SGHRS, CDR2 YFSETQ. V shed 0 bases and J shed 2 bases, with 9 bases lying between them. This CDR3 is built from 15 residues.

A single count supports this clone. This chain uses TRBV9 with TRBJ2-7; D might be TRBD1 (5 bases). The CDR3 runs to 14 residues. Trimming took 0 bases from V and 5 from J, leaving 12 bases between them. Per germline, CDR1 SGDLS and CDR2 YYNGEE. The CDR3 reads CASSVGQGRHEQYF. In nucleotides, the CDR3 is TGTGCCAGCAGCGTAGGTCAGGGAAGGCACGAGCAGTACTTC.

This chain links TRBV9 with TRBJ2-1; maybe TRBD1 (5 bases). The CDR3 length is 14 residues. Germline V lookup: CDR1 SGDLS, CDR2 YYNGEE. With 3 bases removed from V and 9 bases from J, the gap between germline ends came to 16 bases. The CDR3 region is CASSDPRWGGEQFF. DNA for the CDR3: TGTGCCAGCAGCGACCCTCGATGGGGCGGTGAGCAGTTCTTC.

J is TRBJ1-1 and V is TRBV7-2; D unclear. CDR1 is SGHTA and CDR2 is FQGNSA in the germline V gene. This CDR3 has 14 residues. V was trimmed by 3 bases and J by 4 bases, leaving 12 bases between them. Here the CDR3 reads CASSLGSFATEAFF. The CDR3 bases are TGTGCCAGCAGCTTGGGCTCGTTCGCCACTGAAGCTTTCTTT.

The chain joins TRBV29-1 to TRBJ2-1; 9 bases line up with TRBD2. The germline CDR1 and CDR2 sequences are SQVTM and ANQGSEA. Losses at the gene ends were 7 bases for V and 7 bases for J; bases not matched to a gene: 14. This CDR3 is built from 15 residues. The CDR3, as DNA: TGCAGCGCAGGACCCGGGACTAGCAGGTGGAATGAGCAGTTCTTC. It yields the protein CSAGPGTSRWNEQFF.

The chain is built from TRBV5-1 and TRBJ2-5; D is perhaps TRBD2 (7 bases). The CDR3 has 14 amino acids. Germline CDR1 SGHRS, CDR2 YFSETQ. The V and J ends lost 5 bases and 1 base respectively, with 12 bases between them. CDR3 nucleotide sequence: TGCGCCAGCAGAGGGGGGGGAACCCAAGAGACCCAGTACTTC. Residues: CASRGGGTQETQYF.

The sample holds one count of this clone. CDR3 coding DNA: TGTGCCAGCAGCGTCCGGACAGGGGGAAATGGCTACACCTTC. Translated: CASSVRTGGNGYTF. This chain links TRBV9 with TRBJ1-2; 10 bases align to TRBD1. J was trimmed by 6 bases and V by 2 bases; bases with no gene match: 4. CDR1 and CDR2 (germline): SGDLS, YYNGEE. The CDR3 is made up of 14 amino acids.

CDR3 nucleotide sequence: TGTGCCAGCAGCTTAGTAGTAGCCGTTGGGTCAGATACGCAGTATTTT. Protein product: CASSLVVAVGSDTQYF. J is TRBJ2-3 and V is TRBV7-9; D is undetermined. CDR1 is SEHNR and CDR2 is FQNEAQ in the germline V gene (reference sequence). This CDR3 comprises 16 residues. Trimming removed 1 base at V and 4 bases at J, with 15 bases between.

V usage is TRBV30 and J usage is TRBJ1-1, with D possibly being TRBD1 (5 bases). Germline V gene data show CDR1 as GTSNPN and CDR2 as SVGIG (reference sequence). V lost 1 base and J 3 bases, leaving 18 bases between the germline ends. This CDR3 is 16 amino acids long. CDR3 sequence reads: CAWSGRAGRGDTEAFF. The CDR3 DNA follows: TGTGCCTGGAGTGGGAGGGCAGGGAGAGGGGACACTGAAGCTTTCTTT.

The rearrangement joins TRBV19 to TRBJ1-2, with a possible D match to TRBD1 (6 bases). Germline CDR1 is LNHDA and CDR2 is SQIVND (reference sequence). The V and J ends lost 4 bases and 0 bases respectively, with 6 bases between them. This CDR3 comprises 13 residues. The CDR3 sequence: CASSNRANYGYTF. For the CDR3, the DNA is TGTGCCAGTAGTAACAGGGCTAACTATGGCTACACCTTC.

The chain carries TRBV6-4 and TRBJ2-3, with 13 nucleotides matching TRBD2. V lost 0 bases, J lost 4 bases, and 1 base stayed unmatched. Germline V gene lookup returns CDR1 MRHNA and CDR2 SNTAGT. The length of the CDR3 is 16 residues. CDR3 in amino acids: CASSDSGLAGPDTQYF. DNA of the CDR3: TGTGCCAGCAGTGACTCGGGACTAGCGGGACCAGATACGCAGTATTTT.

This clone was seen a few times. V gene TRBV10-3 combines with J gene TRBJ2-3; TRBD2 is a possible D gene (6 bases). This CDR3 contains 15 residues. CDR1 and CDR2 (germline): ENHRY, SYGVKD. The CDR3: CVTHPGTAISDTQYF. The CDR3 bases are TGTGTCACCCATCCCGGGACTGCGATTTCAGATACGCAGTATTTT.

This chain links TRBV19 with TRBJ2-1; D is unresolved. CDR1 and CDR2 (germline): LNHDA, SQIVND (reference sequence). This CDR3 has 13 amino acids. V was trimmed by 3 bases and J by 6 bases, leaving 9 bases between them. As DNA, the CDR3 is TGTGCCAGTAGTATCGGCAGGCGCAATGAGCAGTTCTTC. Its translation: CASSIGRRNEQFF. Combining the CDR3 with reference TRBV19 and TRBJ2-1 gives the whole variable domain DGGITQSPKYLFRKEGQNVTLSCEQNLNHDAMYWYRQDPGQGLRLIYYSQIVNDFQKGDIAEGYSVSREKKESFPLTVTSAQKNPTAFYLCASSIGRRNEQFFGPGTRLTVL.

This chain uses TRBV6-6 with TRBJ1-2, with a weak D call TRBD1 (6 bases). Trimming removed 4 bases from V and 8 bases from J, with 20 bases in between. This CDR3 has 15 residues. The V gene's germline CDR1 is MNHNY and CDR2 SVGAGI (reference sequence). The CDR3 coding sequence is TGTGCCAGCAGTTCCACCCATCGCACAGGGTCCGGCTACACCTTC. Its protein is CASSSTHRTGSGYTF.

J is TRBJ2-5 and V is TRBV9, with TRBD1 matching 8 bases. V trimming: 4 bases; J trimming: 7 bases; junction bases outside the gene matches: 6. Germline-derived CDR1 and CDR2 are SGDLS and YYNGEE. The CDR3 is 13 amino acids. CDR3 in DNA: TGTGCCAGCAGCAGACTAGGGACAGGGACCCAGTACTTC. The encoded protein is CASSRLGTGTQYF.

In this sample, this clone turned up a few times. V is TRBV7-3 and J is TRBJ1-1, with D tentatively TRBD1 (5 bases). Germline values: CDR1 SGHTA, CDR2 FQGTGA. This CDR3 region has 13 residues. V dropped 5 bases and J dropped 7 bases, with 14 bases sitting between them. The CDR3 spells CASSPGQQGEAFF. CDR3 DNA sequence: TGTGCCAGCAGCCCCGGCCAGCAGGGTGAAGCTTTCTTT.

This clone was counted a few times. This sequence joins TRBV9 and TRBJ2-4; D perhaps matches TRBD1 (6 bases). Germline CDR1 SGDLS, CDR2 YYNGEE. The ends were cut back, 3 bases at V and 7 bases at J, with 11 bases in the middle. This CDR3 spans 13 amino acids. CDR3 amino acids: CASSGGGSNIQYF. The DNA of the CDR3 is TGTGCCAGCAGCGGAGGGGGATCGAACATTCAGTACTTC.

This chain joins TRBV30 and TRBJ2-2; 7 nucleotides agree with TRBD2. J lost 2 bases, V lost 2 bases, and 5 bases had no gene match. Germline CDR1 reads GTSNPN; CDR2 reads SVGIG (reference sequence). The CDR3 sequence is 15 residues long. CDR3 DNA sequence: TGTGCCTGGAGTAGGCGGGGGATCAACACCGGGGAGCTGTTTTTT. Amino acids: CAWSRRGINTGELFF.

Here the CDR3 DNA reads TGTGCCAGCAGTTATCGGGGGATCGGGAACATTCAGTACTTC. It is translated as CASSYRGIGNIQYF. V and J are TRBV6-5 and TRBJ2-4, with D possibly TRBD2 on 6 matching bases. V lost 3 bases and J lost 7, with 13 bases in between. This CDR3 spans 14 amino acids. CDR1 and CDR2 (germline): MNHEY, SVGAGI.

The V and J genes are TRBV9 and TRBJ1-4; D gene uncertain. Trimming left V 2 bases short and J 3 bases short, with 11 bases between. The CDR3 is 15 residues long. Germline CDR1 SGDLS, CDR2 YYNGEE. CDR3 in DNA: TGTGCCAGCAGCGTCGATGGAGCGTCTAATGAAAAACTGTTTTTT. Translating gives CASSVDGASNEKLFF. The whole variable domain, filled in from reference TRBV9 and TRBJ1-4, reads DSGVTQTPKHLITATGQRVTLRCSPRSGDLSVYWYQQSLDQGLQFLIQYYNGEERAKGNILERFSAQQFPDLHSELNLSSLELGDSALYFCASSVDGASNEKLFFGSGTQLSVL.

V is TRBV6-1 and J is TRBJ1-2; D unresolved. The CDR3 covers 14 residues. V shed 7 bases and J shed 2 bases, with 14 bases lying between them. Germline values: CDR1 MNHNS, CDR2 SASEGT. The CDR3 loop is CASTLRRTNYGYTF. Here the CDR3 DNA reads TGTGCCAGCACCCTTCGGAGGACGAACTATGGCTACACCTTC.